This T cell receptor beta chain was sequenced during a study of human T cells and chemical hapten exposure. Per the germline V gene, CDR1 is LGHDT and CDR2 is YNNKEL (reference sequence). V was shortened by 7 bases and J by 4 bases, with 8 bases between the two germline ends. CDR3 length equals 11 residues. As the library was built, unique molecular identifiers were attached to individual cDNA molecules. TCRdb reprocessed the 5' RACE reads via MiXCR and lists one record per CDR3 protein. The table lists more than 75,000 distinct CDR3 sequences, 15% of them singletons. The template was total RNA from unfractionated whole blood.

The chain uses TRBV3-1 and TRBJ2-7, with D possibly TRBD2 on 5 matching bases. This sequence originates from a female donor in good health. The CDR3 DNA reads TGTGCCAGCACTGAGGGATACGAGCAGTACTTC. Its protein product is CASTEGYEQYF.